Given below is one TCR beta chain in context. Sequencing used immunoSEQ multiplex PCR; TCRdb keeps in-frame clones, though not all of them. This sample has around 61,000 clones, with around nine tenths found just once. This sample is drawn from a study of T cell changes during pregnancy in multiple sclerosis. CDR3 length: 15 amino acids. Germline CDR1 MDHEN, CDR2 SYDVKM. Trimming cost V 3 bases and J 0 bases, with 9 bases left between them. This TCR was recovered from a female donor in good health, enrolled as a control in a pregnancy study. Source: peripheral blood, taken in the third trimester of pregnancy. The chain recombines TRBV28 with TRBJ1-3; D gene unclear. The CDR3 sequence: CASSLPDTSGNTIYF. DNA for the CDR3: TGTGCCAGCAGTTTGCCCGACACCTCTGGAAACACCATATATTTT.